This entry lists 21 T cell receptor beta chains sequenced from one sample in a study of blood T cells in healthy people across ages. Using a J-beta primer mix together with a sample-barcoded 5' primer, a second PCR was run for 7 to 11 cycles. TCRdb processed the 5' RACE reads anew with MiXCR; each CDR3 protein has one entry. The sample lists about 780,000 distinct CDR3 sequences; around 62% were seen once. The sequenced material came from blood. Receptors were obtained from a man aged 25-40 years in good health.

CDR3 bases: TGTGCCAGCAGGGCGTCAGGGGACAATGAGCAGTTCTTC. It specifies CASRASGDNEQFF. The V gene is TRBV6-5, the J gene TRBJ2-1; tentative D call: TRBD1 (6 bases). The germline CDR1 and CDR2 sequences are MNHEY and SVGAGI. The length of the CDR3 is 13 residues. The V end was cut by 6 bases, the J end by 5 bases, with 11 bases between.

The chain is built from TRBV6-5 and TRBJ2-7; perhaps TRBD1 as D (5 bases). In germline, CDR1 is MNHEY, CDR2 SVGAGI. Deletions cut 2 bases from V and 4 bases from J, with 9 bases between. The CDR3 spans 13 residues. CDR3 residues: CASSYDYRYEQYF. CDR3 nucleotide sequence: TGTGCCAGCAGTTACGATTACAGGTACGAGCAGTACTTC.

V gene TRBV15 combines with J gene TRBJ1-1; possible D gene TRBD1, 6 bases. The length of the CDR3 is 13 residues. Trimming pared 5 bases from V and 2 bases from J, leaving 9 bases between. Per germline, CDR1 LNHNV and CDR2 YYDKDF (reference sequence). The chain's CDR3 is CATSQDSNTEAFF. CDR3 nucleotides: TGTGCCACCAGCCAGGACAGTAACACTGAAGCTTTCTTT.

The chain employs TRBV6-5 and TRBJ2-5; no clear D. The end of the DNA is better explained by TRBJ2-7, so the J call may be wrong. The CDR3 length is 13 residues. From germline, CDR1 is MNHEY and CDR2 SVGAGI. DNA of the CDR3: TGTGCCAGCAGTTACTCTGGAACGGGCGAGCAGTACTTC. This translates into CASSYSGTGEQYF.

The chain has TRBV7-8 and TRBJ1-6; a weak D match, TRBD1 (6 bases). The CDR3 covers 16 residues. CDR1 is SGHVS and CDR2 is FQNEAQ in the germline V gene. V was clipped by 1 base and J by 7 bases, with 14 bases between them. This CDR3 reads CASSLGAGTMNSPLHF. The CDR3 DNA follows: TGTGCCAGCAGCTTAGGGGCAGGGACAATGAATTCACCCCTCCACTTT.

Here the CDR3 reads CASSHRQGRETQYF. The CDR3, as DNA: TGTGCCAGCAGTCATAGACAGGGACGAGAGACCCAGTACTTC. This chain joins TRBV28 and TRBJ2-5; 7 bases line up with TRBD1. Germline trimming cut 5 bases from V and 4 bases from J; bases unmatched to any gene: 7. Germline V lookup: CDR1 MDHEN, CDR2 SYDVKM. This CDR3 spans 14 amino acids.

V and J are TRBV7-9 and TRBJ1-2, with a possible D match to TRBD1 (5 bases). With 10 bases removed from V and 4 bases from J, the gap between germline ends came to 16 bases. This CDR3 spans 13 amino acids. Germline V gene lookup returns CDR1 SEHNR and CDR2 FQNEAQ (reference sequence). The CDR3 loop is CAIDRDRVYGYTF. CDR3 DNA sequence: TGTGCCATCGACCGGGACCGAGTCTATGGCTACACCTTC.

The rearrangement joins TRBV7-9 to TRBJ2-7; 8 nucleotides align to TRBD2. V shed 3 bases and J 6 bases; nucleotides not matched to a gene: 10. The CDR3 contains 15 residues. Germline loops: CDR1 SEHNR, CDR2 FQNEAQ (reference sequence). Here the CDR3 DNA reads TGTGCCAGCAGCTTTTATATAGCGGGGCGGAGCGAGCAGTACTTC. Translating gives CASSFYIAGRSEQYF.

There are a few counts of this clonotype. V is TRBV27 and J is TRBJ2-5; no reliable D call. CDR1 and CDR2 (germline): MNHEY, SMNVEV (reference sequence). CDR3 length: 13 residues. Trimming pared 2 bases from V and 3 bases from J, leaving 7 bases between. CDR3 in amino acids: CASSLRQKETQYF. The CDR3 DNA is TGTGCCAGCAGTTTACGGCAGAAAGAGACCCAGTACTTC.

Points on this clonotype: At one of its ends the junction is not consistent with the germline gene, which may arise from a read error. The rearrangement joins TRBV7-8 to TRBJ2-5; no clear D. The J call may not be correct, given that the DNA end is closer to TRBJ2-7. CDR3 length: 11 amino acids. Germline V lookup: CDR1 SGHVS, CDR2 FQNEAQ. The CDR3 sequence is CTSSPTYEQYF. Written as DNA, the CDR3 is TGTACCAGCAGCCCTACCTACGAGCAGTACTTC.

This clonotype was seen a few times. V is TRBV27 and J is TRBJ2-2; 9 bases are a match to TRBD2. V was clipped by 6 bases and J by 4 bases; unmatched bases: 3. The germline gives CDR1 MNHEY, CDR2 SMNVEV (reference sequence). The CDR3 contains 14 residues. The CDR3 region is CASRLAGSTGELFF. The CDR3 coding sequence is TGTGCCAGCAGGCTAGCGGGGAGCACCGGGGAGCTGTTTTTT.

This clonotype has just a few counts. The J gene is TRBJ2-7, the V gene TRBV7-2; D gene ambiguous. There are 11 residues in the CDR3. V lost 6 bases and J lost 7, with 10 bases in between. CDR1 SGHTA and CDR2 FQGNSA come from the germline V gene. CDR3 nucleotides: TGTGCCAGCAGGCTCGGCAGAGAGCAGTACTTC. Its protein is CASRLGREQYF.

The genes are TRBV25-1 and TRBJ1-4; the match to TRBD1 covers 9 bases. J lost 5 bases, V lost 6 bases, and 7 bases had no gene match. Germline V gene sequence: CDR1 MGHDK, CDR2 SYGVNS. There are 15 residues in the CDR3. The CDR3 DNA is TGTGCCAGCAGAGCCGGGACAGGGACGAATGAAAAACTGTTTTTT. This gives the protein CASRAGTGTNEKLFF.

The chain couples TRBV28 to TRBJ2-3, with D perhaps TRBD2 (5 bases). The V end lost 5 bases, the J end lost 0 bases, and 18 bases lay between the germline ends. CDR3 length: 17 residues. Germline-derived CDR1 and CDR2 are MDHEN and SYDVKM. The CDR3 loop reads CASSGDSVHSSTDTQYF. The CDR3 bases are TGTGCCAGCAGTGGTGATAGCGTCCATTCTAGCACAGATACGCAGTATTTT.

The genes are TRBV5-6 and TRBJ2-7, with D possibly being TRBD1 (5 bases). Germline V CDR1 and CDR2: SGHDT, YYEEEE. The CDR3 is made up of 17 amino acids. V lost 0 bases, J lost 9 bases, and 25 bases lay in between. CDR3 loop: CASSLGSRLVGASGQYF. DNA of the CDR3: TGTGCCAGCAGCTTGGGAAGTCGGCTAGTAGGGGCCTCGGGGCAGTACTTC.

CDR3 coding DNA: TGTGCCAGCAGTAGGGAGTGGACTGAAGCTTTCTTT. Translating gives CASSREWTEAFF. The gene calls are TRBV12-3 or TRBV12-4 and TRBJ1-1; D is unresolved. The CDR3 totals 12 residues. Trimming shortened V by 5 bases and J by 5 bases, and 9 bases separated the two germline ends.

The V gene is TRBV29-1, the J gene TRBJ2-1, with 7 bases matching TRBD1. The ends lost 6 bases at V and 0 bases at J; junction bases unmatched: 5. The CDR3 length is 14 residues. Germline V CDR1 and CDR2: SQVTM, ANQGSEA. The chain's CDR3 is CSVGTAHSYNEQFF. In DNA form, the CDR3 reads TGCAGCGTGGGGACAGCACACTCCTACAATGAGCAGTTCTTC.

This clonotype was seen just once. The rearrangement links TRBV7-2 to TRBJ2-5, with a weak D call TRBD1 (6 bases). The CDR3 loop spans 14 amino acids. V dropped 8 bases and J dropped 0 bases, with 13 bases sitting between them. The germline V gene has CDR1 SGHTA and CDR2 FQGNSA. The CDR3 loop is CASCPHRDQETQYF. DNA for the CDR3: TGTGCCAGCTGCCCTCACAGGGACCAAGAGACCCAGTACTTC.

The chain couples TRBV7-9 to TRBJ2-1; D remains unclear. Trimming left V 6 bases short and J 3 bases short, with 12 bases between. The V gene's germline CDR1 is SEHNR and CDR2 FQNEAQ (reference sequence). The CDR3 spans 14 residues. CDR3 region: CASRFGSNYNEQFF. The CDR3 bases are TGTGCCAGCAGATTCGGGTCAAACTACAATGAGCAGTTCTTC.

V is TRBV11-1 and J is TRBJ2-1; 10 bases are shared with TRBD2. CDR3 size: 19 residues. Germline V gene data show CDR1 as SGHAT and CDR2 as FQDESV (reference sequence). V lost 2 bases and J lost 0; bases outside the gene matches: 10. The DNA for the CDR3 is TGTGCCAGCAGCTTATTGGGTAGCGGGGGGCTCAGCTCCTACAATGAGCAGTTCTTC. It codes for CASSLLGSGGLSSYNEQFF. The variable domain in full, completed from reference TRBV11-1 and TRBJ2-1, reads EAEVAQSPRYKITEKSQAVAFWCDPISGHATLYWYRQILGQGPELLVQFQDESVVDDSQLPKDRFSAERLKGVDSTLKIQPAELGDSAMYLCASSLLGSGGLSSYNEQFFGPGTRLTVL.

This clonotype turned up a few times. The V gene is TRBV15, the J gene TRBJ2-6; D might be TRBD1 (6 bases). Trimming pared 9 bases from V and 0 bases from J, leaving 15 bases between. Looked up from germline, CDR1 is LNHNV and CDR2 is YYDKDF (reference sequence). This CDR3 is 16 amino acids long. This CDR3 is CATYGQRVSGANVLTF. DNA of the CDR3: TGTGCCACTTACGGACAGAGGGTCTCTGGGGCCAACGTCCTGACTTTC.